These 16 T cell receptor beta chains were sequenced from one sample in a study of blood T cell repertoires in COVID-19. Measured with immunoSEQ multiplex PCR; TCRdb has only the in-frame clones, and not every one. The repertoire includes tens of thousands of clones, about 88% of them detected once, and roughly 8.8% sits in the top ten. Material for sequencing was peripheral blood. All receptors derive from a woman aged 70-85 years with active COVID-19.

The chain carries TRBV5-7 and TRBJ2-1; 9 bases are a match to TRBD2. TRBV5-7 is flagged as an ORF with uncertain function. V was clipped by 4 bases and J by 6 bases; unmatched bases: 11. The CDR3 totals 16 residues. CDR3 in DNA: TGTGCCAGCAGCGGGGCCAGGTGCGGGAGGGTCAATGAGCAGTTCTTC. Its protein product is CASSGARCGRVNEQFF.

The chain recombines TRBV28 with TRBJ2-1, with a weak D call TRBD2 (5 bases). Germline loops: CDR1 MDHEN, CDR2 SYDVKM. V shed 4 bases and J shed 5 bases, with 6 bases lying between them. This CDR3 has 12 residues. CDR3 residues: CASSYSDNEQFF. The CDR3 DNA sequence: TGTGCCAGCAGTTATAGCGACAATGAGCAGTTCTTC. Using reference TRBV28 and TRBJ2-1 for the parts outside the CDR3, the full variable domain is DVKVTQSSRYLVKRTGEKVFLECVQDMDHENMFWYRQDPGLGLRLIYFSYDVKMKEKGDIPEGYSVSREKKERFSLILESASTNQTSMYLCASSYSDNEQFFGPGTRLTVL.

The chain has TRBV18 and TRBJ2-2; 8 bases agree with TRBD2. The length of the CDR3 is 21 residues. The germline V gene encodes CDR1 KGHSH and CDR2 LQKENI. V dropped 3 bases and J dropped 4; count of bases not matched to a gene: 22. The DNA of the CDR3 is TGTGCCAGCTCACCCCTGGTCGATAGCGGGGAACGGCCCTCGGTCACCGGGGAGCTGTTTTTT. Translated: CASSPLVDSGERPSVTGELFF.

The rearrangement links TRBV6-5 to TRBJ1-2; no reliable D call. V lost 5 bases and J 8 bases, leaving 15 bases between the germline ends. This CDR3 contains 13 residues. Germline lookup yields CDR1 MNHEY and CDR2 SVGAGI. The CDR3 loop reads CASSPLRREGYTF. The CDR3, as DNA: TGTGCCAGCAGTCCCCTTCGGAGGGAGGGCTACACCTTC.

The chain has TRBV28 and TRBJ1-1; D unresolved. V lost 1 base, J lost 1 base, and 10 bases lay in between. Per the germline V gene, CDR1 is MDHEN and CDR2 is SYDVKM. The CDR3 has 15 residues. For the CDR3, the DNA is TGTGCCAGCAGTTTATATCCTAACGAGAACACTGAAGCTTTCTTT. Its translation is CASSLYPNENTEAFF.

The V and J genes are TRBV5-1 and TRBJ1-6; 7 bases agree with TRBD1. V shed 2 bases, J shed 9 bases, and the junction held 11 bases outside the gene matches. Germline-derived CDR1 and CDR2 are SGHRS and YFSETQ. This CDR3 has 16 amino acids. CDR3 sequence reads: CASSLLAGQAGSPLHF. The CDR3 nucleotides are TGCGCCAGCAGCTTACTCGCTGGACAGGCGGGTTCACCCCTCCACTTT.

This chain uses TRBV5-1 with TRBJ2-1, with D possibly being TRBD1 (5 bases). The germline V and J ends were trimmed by 0 bases and 5 bases, with 9 bases remaining between them. The CDR3 is 14 residues long. In germline, CDR1 is SGHRS, CDR2 YFSETQ. The CDR3 DNA follows: TGCGCCAGCAGCTTGGCGGCAGGGAACAATGAGCAGTTCTTC. Protein product: CASSLAAGNNEQFF.

The sample holds one count of this clone. This sequence joins TRBV2 and TRBJ2-5, with 9 bases lining up with TRBD1. CDR3 length equals 15 residues. J gave up 4 bases and V 7 bases, and 10 bases lay outside the gene matches. Germline CDR1 is SNHLY and CDR2 is FYNNEI. The CDR3 DNA reads TGTGCCAGCACGTTTATCGGGACAGGGCGAGAGACCCAGTACTTC. Protein product: CASTFIGTGRETQYF.

This clone appeared a single time. V usage is TRBV6-1 and J usage is TRBJ2-5, with TRBD2 matching over 8 bases. Germline lookup yields CDR1 MNHNS and CDR2 SASEGT. The CDR3 has 15 amino acids. V lost 2 bases and J lost 2; bases outside the gene matches: 4. In DNA form, the CDR3 reads TGTGCCAGCAGTGAATTGCGGGGGGATCAAGAGACCCAGTACTTC. It codes for CASSELRGDQETQYF.

This chain uses TRBV19 with TRBJ1-5; D is unresolved. V gave up 1 base and J gave up 0 bases, with 7 bases separating them. The germline gives CDR1 LNHDA, CDR2 SQIVND (reference sequence). The CDR3 extends over 15 amino acids. The CDR3 DNA sequence: TGTGCCAGTAGTATAGGAGCGGGTAGCAATCAGCCCCAGCATTTT. It is translated as CASSIGAGSNQPQHF. Combining the CDR3 with reference TRBV19 and TRBJ1-5 gives the whole variable domain DGGITQSPKYLFRKEGQNVTLSCEQNLNHDAMYWYRQDPGQGLRLIYYSQIVNDFQKGDIAEGYSVSREKKESFPLTVTSAQKNPTAFYLCASSIGAGSNQPQHFGDGTRLSIL.

This sequence joins TRBV5-4 and TRBJ2-5; 7 positions agree with TRBD2. CDR3 length: 14 residues. CDR1 is SGHNT, CDR2 YYREEE, per germline (reference sequence). V lost 1 base and J lost 5; bases outside the gene matches: 5. This CDR3 reads CASSLFGRRETQYF. In nucleotides, the CDR3 is TGTGCCAGCAGCTTGTTCGGGAGGAGGGAGACCCAGTACTTC.

The rearrangement uses TRBV11-3 and TRBJ1-5, with D unclear. The V and J ends lost 0 bases and 5 bases respectively, with 11 bases between them. CDR1 and CDR2 (germline): SGHNT, YENEEA. This CDR3 is built from 15 residues. The CDR3 DNA sequence: TGTGCCAGCAGCTTAGACGGGTCCGGCGATCAGCCCCAGCATTTT. It specifies CASSLDGSGDQPQHF.

The chain links TRBV19 to TRBJ2-3; 7 nucleotides match TRBD2. This CDR3 is built from 15 residues. Germline assignment: CDR1 LNHDA and CDR2 SQIVND (reference sequence). J was trimmed by 4 bases and V by 4 bases; bases with no gene match: 8. The CDR3 sequence: CASSNRDYYSDTQYF. In DNA form, the CDR3 reads TGTGCCAGTAGTAACCGGGACTATTATTCAGATACGCAGTATTTT.

J is TRBJ1-1 and V is TRBV6-2 or TRBV6-3, with no clear D. V lost 7 bases, J lost 3 bases, and 15 bases lay in between. CDR1 MNHEY and CDR2 SVGEGT come from the germline V gene. The CDR3 contains 14 residues. The CDR3: CASTPSRLDTEAFF. The CDR3 coding sequence is TGTGCCAGCACCCCTAGCCGGTTGGACACTGAAGCTTTCTTT.

As DNA, the CDR3 is TGTGCCAGCAGCACAGGGAAGGAAAACTATGGCTACACCTTC. This gives the protein CASSTGKENYGYTF. The J gene is TRBJ1-2, the V gene TRBV6-2 or TRBV6-3; D might be TRBD1 (6 bases). Germline V lookup: CDR1 MNHEY, CDR2 SVGEGT. V lost 6 bases and J lost 2, with 13 bases in between. The CDR3 runs 14 residues.

CDR3 protein: CASSRGAGGSGNEQFF. CDR3 sequence (DNA): TGTGCCAGTAGTAGGGGAGCGGGAGGGTCGGGCAATGAGCAGTTCTTC. This sequence joins TRBV19 and TRBJ2-1, with 10 nucleotides matching TRBD2. V gave up 4 bases and J gave up 6 bases; unmatched junction bases: 9. The CDR3 totals 16 residues. Germline CDR1 is LNHDA and CDR2 is SQIVND (reference sequence).